The source of this T cell receptor beta chain is a study of blood T cell repertoires in COVID-19. Turning to the study itself: Acute and convalescent COVID-19 samples came from the United States, Italy and Spain. PBMCs, B-cell-depleted T cells, or T cells provided the cDNA or gDNA that made up the material.

Generated by immunoSEQ multiplex PCR, the TCRdb table keeps only in-frame clones and is missing some. The sample lists around 250,000 clones; 88% were seen once. Looked up from germline, CDR1 is LNHDA and CDR2 is SQIVND (reference sequence). Trimming removed 3 bases from V and 3 bases from J, with 14 bases in between. The CDR3 covers 15 residues. Before they entered the study, exposed participants had met a COVID-19 case within 2 weeks. This sequence originates from a woman in her thirties or forties who had been exposed to COVID-19. This sequence joins TRBV19 and TRBJ1-1; TRBD1 is a possible D gene (5 bases). Sequencing was carried out using PBMCs or T cells enriched from blood (not recorded which). The CDR3 nucleotides are TGTGCCAGTAGTATTCTTCGGCAGGGCGACACTGAAGCTTTCTTT. Translated: CASSILRQGDTEAFF.